These 14 T cell receptor beta chains share one sample of origin, sequenced in a study of blood T cell repertoires in COVID-19. Method: immunoSEQ multiplex PCR; TCRdb's copy keeps in-frame clones and lacks some. The table records more than 200,000 clones, just under 90% of them present only once. Sequencing was carried out using PBMCs or T cells enriched from blood (not recorded which). These receptors came from a woman in her 30s with acute COVID-19.

The chain combines TRBV7-9 with TRBJ1-1, with a weak D call TRBD1 (6 bases). CDR1 SEHNR and CDR2 FQNEAQ come from the germline V gene (reference sequence). The CDR3 has 13 amino acids. Trimming took off 5 bases at V and 6 bases at J, with 13 bases between the two ends. Here the CDR3 reads CASSPTGTSEAFF. The CDR3 bases are TGTGCCAGCAGCCCCACAGGGACATCTGAAGCTTTCTTT.

The V gene is TRBV5-1, the J gene TRBJ1-4; 8 bases fit TRBD1. Per the germline V gene, CDR1 is SGHRS and CDR2 is YFSETQ. V lost 0 bases to trimming and J lost 1 base; unmatched junction nucleotides: 11. CDR3 size: 19 residues. The CDR3 is CASSLVDRGPGETNEKLFF. The CDR3 nucleotides are TGCGCCAGCAGCTTGGTAGACAGGGGCCCTGGAGAAACTAATGAAAAACTGTTTTTT.

The rearrangement joins TRBV7-2 to TRBJ1-2; D unclear. The V end lost 1 base, the J end lost 4 bases, and 13 bases lay between the germline ends. Germline V gene data show CDR1 as SGHTA and CDR2 as FQGNSA. The CDR3 runs to 15 residues. The CDR3 region has the DNA TGTGCCAGCAGCTTAGTCGGTACAGAATCCTATGGCTACACCTTC. Translation: CASSLVGTESYGYTF.

The chain carries TRBV5-4 and TRBJ2-3; no clear D gene. Germline CDR1 and CDR2: SGHNT and YYREEE (reference sequence). V was clipped by 0 bases and J by 5 bases, with 4 bases between them. The CDR3 covers 12 residues. The CDR3 DNA is TGTGCCAGCAGCTTGGTTCAAGATACGCAGTATTTT. Translating it yields CASSLVQDTQYF.

The chain has TRBV27 and TRBJ2-7; 9 bases align to TRBD1. This CDR3 has 15 amino acids. After removal of 5 bases from V and 4 bases from J, the junction contained 9 bases not matched to a gene. The germline CDR1 and CDR2 sequences are MNHEY and SMNVEV (reference sequence). DNA for the CDR3: TGTGCCAGCAGTCCGGACAGGGGCAATATTTACGAGCAGTACTTC. The encoded protein is CASSPDRGNIYEQYF.

V usage is TRBV30 and J usage is TRBJ1-2, with D perhaps matching TRBD1 (6 bases). The CDR3 loop spans 14 amino acids. CDR1 and CDR2 from the germline V gene are GTSNPN and SVGIG (reference sequence). Trimming cost V 4 bases and J 0 bases, with 12 bases left between them. CDR3 residues: CAWNPTGPNYGYTF. The CDR3, as DNA: TGTGCCTGGAACCCGACAGGCCCTAACTATGGCTACACCTTC.

This clone is a singleton in its sample. The chain is built from TRBV5-1 and TRBJ1-2; possibly TRBD1 for D (5 bases). Germline-derived CDR1 and CDR2 are SGHRS and YFSETQ. The CDR3 has 13 amino acids. Trimming left V 2 bases short and J 4 bases short, with 9 bases between. The CDR3 region is CASSFDSSYGYTF. The CDR3 DNA sequence: TGCGCCAGCAGCTTCGACAGTAGCTATGGCTACACCTTC. Filled out from reference TRBV5-1 and TRBJ1-2, the complete variable domain reads KAGVTQTPRYLIKTRGQQVTLSCSPISGHRSVSWYQQTPGQGLQFLFEYFSETQRNKGNFPGRFSGRQFSNSRSEMNVSTLELGDSALYLCASSFDSSYGYTFGSGTRLTVV.

The rearrangement links TRBV7-7 to TRBJ1-1, with a weak D call TRBD1 (6 bases). Looked up from germline, CDR1 is SSHAT and CDR2 is FNYEAQ (reference sequence). CDR3 length: 17 amino acids. V lost 2 bases to trimming and J lost 0 bases, with 16 bases between them. CDR3 protein: CASSLRQSGQLNTEAFF. DNA for the CDR3: TGTGCCAGCAGCTTAAGACAATCAGGACAGCTGAACACTGAAGCTTTCTTT.

This clone has more than one count but fewer than ten. V gene TRBV19 combines with J gene TRBJ2-7, with TRBD2 matching 9 bases. CDR3 length: 20 residues. In germline, CDR1 is LNHDA, CDR2 SQIVND (reference sequence). V dropped 6 bases and J dropped 3; count of bases not matched to a gene: 24. The CDR3 coding sequence is TGTGCCAGTAGATTTGGACGAAGGATAGCGGGAGTTGTGGACGACTACGAGCAGTACTTC. This encodes CASRFGRRIAGVVDDYEQYF.

CDR3 coding DNA: TGCGCCAGCAGCCCCCCCCGGGACAGGGGCTACAATGAGCAGTTCTTC. This sequence encodes CASSPPRDRGYNEQFF. The gene calls are TRBV5-1 and TRBJ2-1, with 10 bases fitting TRBD1. Per the germline V gene, CDR1 is SGHRS and CDR2 is YFSETQ. Trimming removed 4 bases from V and 3 bases from J; junction bases left unmatched: 7. The CDR3 is 16 amino acids.

The chain links TRBV5-1 to TRBJ2-1, with unresolved D. CDR1 SGHRS and CDR2 YFSETQ come from the germline V gene. The CDR3 contains 12 residues. V was cut by 0 bases and J by 7 bases, with 5 bases left in between. This CDR3 reads CASSLAGNEQFF. Written as DNA, the CDR3 is TGCGCCAGCAGCTTGGCCGGGAATGAGCAGTTCTTC.

The chain carries TRBV19 and TRBJ1-1; the D gene is possibly TRBD1 (5 bases). The germline gives CDR1 LNHDA, CDR2 SQIVND (reference sequence). CDR3 size: 14 residues. Trimming removed 9 bases at V and 5 bases at J, with 19 bases between. CDR3 protein: CASGDQGFWTEAFF. CDR3 in DNA: TGTGCCAGCGGTGACCAGGGTTTTTGGACTGAAGCTTTCTTT.

The CDR3 DNA reads TGTGCCAGCAGCTTAGAAGTTCAGGGTATCACGTACGAGCAGTACTTC. It translates to CASSLEVQGITYEQYF. This chain connects TRBV7-9 to TRBJ2-7; tentative D call: TRBD1 (5 bases). Germline assignment: CDR1 SEHNR and CDR2 FQNEAQ (reference sequence). Trimming left V 1 base short and J 4 bases short, with 17 bases between. This CDR3 has 16 residues.

The chain recombines TRBV5-8 with TRBJ2-3; the D is unclear. Germline CDR1 SGHTS, CDR2 YDEGEE. The germline V and J ends were trimmed by 4 bases and 2 bases, with 11 bases remaining between them. This CDR3 contains 14 residues. The CDR3 coding sequence is TGTGCCAGCAGCGAGGTCCGTTTCACAGATACGCAGTATTTT. Translating it yields CASSEVRFTDTQYF.